The present T cell receptor beta chain was sequenced within a study of shared clonotypes between healthy human individuals. The CDR3 length is 12 residues. The germline V gene has CDR1 SGHRS and CDR2 YFSETQ. The study separated CD4+ cells into CD45RA+ naive and CD45RA-negative memory subsets. Clones were sequenced by immunoSEQ multiplex PCR, and TCRdb holds only the in-frame ones, with some missing. The sample lists over a million clones, roughly 70% occurring once. Concerning this clone: One end of the junction varies from germline; a read error may be responsible.

The clonotype was recovered from a man aged 18-30 years in good health. The chain is built from TRBV5-1 and TRBJ2-3; a possible D gene is TRBD1 (6 bases). Sequencing was done on a sample of memory CD4+ T cells sorted from blood. Subset denoted: CD45RA-negative fraction. CDR3 amino acids: CASTLGADTQYF. The DNA for the CDR3 is TGCGCCAGCACCTTGGGGGCGGATACGCAGTATTTT.